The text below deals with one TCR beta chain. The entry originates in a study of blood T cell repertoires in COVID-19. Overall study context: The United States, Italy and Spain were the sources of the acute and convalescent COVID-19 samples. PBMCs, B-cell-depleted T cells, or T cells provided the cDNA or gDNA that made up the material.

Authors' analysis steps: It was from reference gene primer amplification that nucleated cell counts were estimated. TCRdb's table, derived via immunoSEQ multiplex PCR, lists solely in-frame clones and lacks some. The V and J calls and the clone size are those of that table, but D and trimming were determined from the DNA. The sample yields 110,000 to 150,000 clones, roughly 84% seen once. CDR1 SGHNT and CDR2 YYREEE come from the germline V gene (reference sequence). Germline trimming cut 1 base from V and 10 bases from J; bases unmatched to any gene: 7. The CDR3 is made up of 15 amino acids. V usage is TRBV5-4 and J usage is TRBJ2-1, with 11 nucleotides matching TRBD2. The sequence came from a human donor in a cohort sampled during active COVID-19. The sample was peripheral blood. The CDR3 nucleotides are TGTGCCAGCAGCTTGACCCTAGCGGGGGGCGAGGAGCAGTTCTTC. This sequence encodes CASSLTLAGGEEQFF. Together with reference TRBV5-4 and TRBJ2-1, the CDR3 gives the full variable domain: ETGVTQSPTHLIKTRGQQVTLRCSSQSGHNTVSWYQQALGQGPQFIFQYYREEENGRGNFPPRFSGLQFPNYSSELNVNALELDDSALYLCASSLTLAGGEEQFFGPGTRLTVL.